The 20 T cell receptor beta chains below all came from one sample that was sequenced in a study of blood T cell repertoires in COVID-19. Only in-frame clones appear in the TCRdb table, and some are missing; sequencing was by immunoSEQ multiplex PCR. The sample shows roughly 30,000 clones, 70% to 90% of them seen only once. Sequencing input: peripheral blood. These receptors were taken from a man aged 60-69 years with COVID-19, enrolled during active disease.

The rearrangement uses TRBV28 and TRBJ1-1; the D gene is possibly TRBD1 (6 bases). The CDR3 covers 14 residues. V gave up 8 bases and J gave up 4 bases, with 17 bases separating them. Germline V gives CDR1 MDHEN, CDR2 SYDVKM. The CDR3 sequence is CASLFRGAGTEAFF. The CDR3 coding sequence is TGTGCCAGCCTTTTCCGGGGGGCTGGCACTGAAGCTTTCTTT.

The CDR3 here is CASSHGTGGAYGYTF. The CDR3 nucleotides are TGTGCCAGCAGCCATGGGACAGGGGGGGCCTATGGCTACACCTTC. The rearrangement links TRBV28 to TRBJ1-2; TRBD1 matches at 11 bases. J gave up 4 bases and V 6 bases, and 7 bases lay outside the gene matches. Germline assignment: CDR1 MDHEN and CDR2 SYDVKM. The CDR3 has 15 residues.

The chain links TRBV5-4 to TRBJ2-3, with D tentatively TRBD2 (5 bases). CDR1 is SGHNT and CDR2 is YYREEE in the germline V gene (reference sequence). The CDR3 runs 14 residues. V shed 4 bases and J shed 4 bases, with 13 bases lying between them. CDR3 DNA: TGTGCCAGCAGCCCACGAGGGCGCGCAGATACGCAGTATTTT. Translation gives CASSPRGRADTQYF.

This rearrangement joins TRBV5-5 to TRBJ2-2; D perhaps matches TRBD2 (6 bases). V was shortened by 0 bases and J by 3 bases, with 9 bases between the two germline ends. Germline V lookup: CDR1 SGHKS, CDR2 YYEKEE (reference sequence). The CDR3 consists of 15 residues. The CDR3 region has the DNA TGTGCCAGCAGCTTGGGCGGGACGGACACCGGGGAGCTGTTTTTT. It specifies CASSLGGTDTGELFF.

DNA for the CDR3: TGTGCCAGCAGCCCCGTCTCTAATTCACCCCTCCACTTT. This translates into CASSPVSNSPLHF. This chain uses TRBV11-3 with TRBJ1-6; D gene unclear. The CDR3 runs 13 residues. The V and J ends lost 5 bases and 6 bases respectively, with 8 bases between them. CDR1 and CDR2 from the germline V gene are SGHNT and YENEEA.

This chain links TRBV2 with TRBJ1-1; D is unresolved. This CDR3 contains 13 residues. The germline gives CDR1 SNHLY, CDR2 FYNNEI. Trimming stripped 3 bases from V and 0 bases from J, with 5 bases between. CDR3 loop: CASSDLLNTEAFF. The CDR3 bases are TGTGCCAGCAGTGACCTCTTGAACACTGAAGCTTTCTTT.

CDR3 residues: CAAGLPGLPPGELFF. The CDR3 DNA reads TGTGCCGCGGGTCTGCCGGGATTACCCCCCGGGGAGCTGTTTTTT. The genes are TRBV6-5 and TRBJ2-2; D might be TRBD2 (5 bases). This CDR3 contains 15 residues. Per germline, CDR1 MNHEY and CDR2 SVGAGI. V lost 11 bases and J lost 6, with 22 bases in between.

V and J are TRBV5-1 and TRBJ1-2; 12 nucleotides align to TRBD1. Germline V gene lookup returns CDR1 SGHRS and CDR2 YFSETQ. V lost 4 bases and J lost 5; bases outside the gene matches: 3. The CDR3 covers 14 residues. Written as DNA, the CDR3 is TGCGCCAGCAGCAAGGGACAGGGGGCGTATGGCTACACCTTC. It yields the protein CASSKGQGAYGYTF. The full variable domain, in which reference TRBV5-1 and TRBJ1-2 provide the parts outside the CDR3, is KAGVTQTPRYLIKTRGQQVTLSCSPISGHRSVSWYQQTPGQGLQFLFEYFSETQRNKGNFPGRFSGRQFSNSRSEMNVSTLELGDSALYLCASSKGQGAYGYTFGSGTRLTVV.

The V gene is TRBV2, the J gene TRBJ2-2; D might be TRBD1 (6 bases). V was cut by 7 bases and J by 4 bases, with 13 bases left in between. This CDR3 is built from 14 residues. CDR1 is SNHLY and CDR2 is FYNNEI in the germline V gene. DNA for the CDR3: TGTGCCAGCATTCGGGACACCAGCACCGGGGAGCTGTTTTTT. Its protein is CASIRDTSTGELFF.

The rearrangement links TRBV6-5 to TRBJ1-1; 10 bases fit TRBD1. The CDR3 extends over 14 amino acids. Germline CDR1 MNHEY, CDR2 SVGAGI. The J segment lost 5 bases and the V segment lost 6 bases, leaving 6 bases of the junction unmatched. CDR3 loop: CASSQTGGETEAFF. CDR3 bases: TGTGCCAGCAGCCAGACAGGGGGCGAGACTGAAGCTTTCTTT.

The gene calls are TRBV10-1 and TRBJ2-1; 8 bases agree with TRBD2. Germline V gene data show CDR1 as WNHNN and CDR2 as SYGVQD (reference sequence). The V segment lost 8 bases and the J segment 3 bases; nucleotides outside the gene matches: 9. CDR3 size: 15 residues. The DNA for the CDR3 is TGCGCCAGCCCTATGAGCGGGAGTAACTACAATGAGCAGTTCTTC. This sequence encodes CASPMSGSNYNEQFF.

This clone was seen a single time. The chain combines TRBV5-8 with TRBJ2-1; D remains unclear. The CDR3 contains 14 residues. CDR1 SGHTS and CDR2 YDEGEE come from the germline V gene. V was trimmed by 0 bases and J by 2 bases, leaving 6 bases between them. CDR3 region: CASSLAITYNEQFF. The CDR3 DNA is TGTGCCAGCAGCTTGGCTATAACCTACAATGAGCAGTTCTTC. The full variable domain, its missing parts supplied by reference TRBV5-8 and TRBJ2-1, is EAGVTQSPTHLIKTRGQQATLRCSPISGHTSVYWYQQALGLGLQFLLWYDEGEERNRGNFPPRFSGRQFPNYSSELNVNALELEDSALYLCASSLAITYNEQFFGPGTRLTVL.

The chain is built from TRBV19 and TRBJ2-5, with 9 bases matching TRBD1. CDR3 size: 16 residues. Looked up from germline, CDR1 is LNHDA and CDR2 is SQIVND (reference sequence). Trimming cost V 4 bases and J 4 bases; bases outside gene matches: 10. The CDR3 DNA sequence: TGTGCCAGTAGTAAGGGGACAGGGTCTATTGTAGAGACCCAGTACTTC. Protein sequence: CASSKGTGSIVETQYF.

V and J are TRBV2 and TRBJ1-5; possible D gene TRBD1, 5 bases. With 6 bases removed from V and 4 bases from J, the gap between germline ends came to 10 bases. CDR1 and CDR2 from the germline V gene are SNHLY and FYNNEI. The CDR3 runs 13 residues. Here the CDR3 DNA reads TGTGCCAGCAGAAGAGACAGAAATCAGCCCCAGCATTTT. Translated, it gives CASRRDRNQPQHF.

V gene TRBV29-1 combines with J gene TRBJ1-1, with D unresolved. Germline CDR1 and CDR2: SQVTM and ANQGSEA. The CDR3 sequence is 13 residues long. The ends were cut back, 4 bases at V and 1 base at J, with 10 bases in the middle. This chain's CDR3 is CSVAMTQNTEAFF. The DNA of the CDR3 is TGCAGCGTTGCCATGACACAGAACACTGAAGCTTTCTTT. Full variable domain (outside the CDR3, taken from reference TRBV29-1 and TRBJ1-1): SAVISQKPSRDICQRGTSLTIQCQVDSQVTMMFWYRQQPGQSLTLIATANQGSEATYESGFVIDKFPISRPNLTFSTLTVSNMSPEDSSIYLCSVAMTQNTEAFFGQGTRLTVV.

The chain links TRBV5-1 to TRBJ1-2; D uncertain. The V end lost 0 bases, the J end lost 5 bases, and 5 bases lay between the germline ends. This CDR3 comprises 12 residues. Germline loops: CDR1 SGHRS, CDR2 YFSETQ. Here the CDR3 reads CASSLGAYGYTF. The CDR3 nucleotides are TGCGCCAGCAGCTTGGGCGCTTATGGCTACACCTTC. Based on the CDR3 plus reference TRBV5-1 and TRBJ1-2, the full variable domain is KAGVTQTPRYLIKTRGQQVTLSCSPISGHRSVSWYQQTPGQGLQFLFEYFSETQRNKGNFPGRFSGRQFSNSRSEMNVSTLELGDSALYLCASSLGAYGYTFGSGTRLTVV.

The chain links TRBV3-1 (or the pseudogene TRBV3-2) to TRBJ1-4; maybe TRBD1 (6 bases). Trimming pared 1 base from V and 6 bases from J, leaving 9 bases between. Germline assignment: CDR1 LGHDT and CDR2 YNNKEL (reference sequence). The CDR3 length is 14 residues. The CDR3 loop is CASSQASGDEKLFF. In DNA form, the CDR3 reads TGTGCCAGCAGCCAAGCGTCAGGGGATGAAAAACTGTTTTTT.

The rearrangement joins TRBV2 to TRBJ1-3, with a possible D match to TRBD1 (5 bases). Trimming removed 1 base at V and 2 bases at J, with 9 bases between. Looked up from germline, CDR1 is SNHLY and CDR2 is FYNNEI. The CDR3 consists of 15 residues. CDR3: CASSEVRGAGNTIYF. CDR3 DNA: TGTGCCAGCAGTGAAGTTCGGGGGGCTGGAAACACCATATATTTT.

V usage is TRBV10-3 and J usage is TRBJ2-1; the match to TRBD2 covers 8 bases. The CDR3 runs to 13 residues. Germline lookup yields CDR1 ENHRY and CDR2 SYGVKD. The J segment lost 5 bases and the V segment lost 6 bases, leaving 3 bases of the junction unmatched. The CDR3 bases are TGTGCCATCAGGGGACTAGAGCACAATGAGCAGTTCTTC. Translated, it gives CAIRGLEHNEQFF.

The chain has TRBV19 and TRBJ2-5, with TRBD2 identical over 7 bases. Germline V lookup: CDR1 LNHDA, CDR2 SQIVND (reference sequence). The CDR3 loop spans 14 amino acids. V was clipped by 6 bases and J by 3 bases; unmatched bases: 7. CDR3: CASSPTSQKETQYF. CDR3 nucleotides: TGTGCCAGTAGCCCGACTAGCCAGAAAGAGACCCAGTACTTC.